This entry lists 6 T cell receptor beta chains sequenced from one sample in a study of glioma-infiltrating T cells. Amplification of TCR alpha and beta CDR3 regions from RNA used iRepertoire nested multiplex PCR. TCRdb analysed the multiplex PCR reads with MiXCR anew, one entry per CDR3 protein. Here the sample spans over 120,000 distinct CDR3 sequences, about two fifths being singletons. Sequenced: glioma tissue, nonneoplastic brain tissue, or PBMCs (not recorded which). These receptors were taken from a human donor with low-grade glioma or glioblastoma, undergoing nonglioma brain surgery, or in good health (not recorded which).

This chain connects TRBV24-1 to TRBJ2-1, with unresolved D. Germline V gene lookup returns CDR1 KGHDR and CDR2 SFDVKD. CDR3 length: 14 amino acids. The V gene lost 2 bases and the J gene lost 8 bases, with 12 bases spanning the gap. The CDR3 protein is CATSDSVGFDEQFF. In DNA form, the CDR3 reads TGTGCCACCAGTGATTCCGTAGGTTTCGATGAGCAGTTCTTC.

Remarks on this clonotype: A read error may produce the germline difference seen at one junction end. This chain uses TRBV7-2 with TRBJ2-3; 12 bases are shared with TRBD2. The CDR3 extends over 16 amino acids. The V gene's germline CDR1 is SGHTA and CDR2 FQGNSA. The CDR3 loop reads CARSLRLAGGTDTQYF. DNA for the CDR3: TGTGCCCGCAGCTTAAGACTAGCGGGGGGCACAGATACGCAGTATTTT.

The genes are TRBV10-3 and TRBJ2-7, with 11 bases lining up with TRBD2. The CDR3 consists of 15 residues. Per the germline V gene, CDR1 is ENHRY and CDR2 is SYGVKD. The V and J ends lost 11 bases and 2 bases, in that order; junction bases with no gene match: 11. The CDR3 here is CASRLTSGAPYEQYF. CDR3 DNA sequence: TGTGCCTCACGTCTGACTAGCGGGGCACCCTACGAGCAGTACTTC.

The chain uses TRBV7-9 and TRBJ1-2, with 8 bases matching TRBD1. Trimming cost V 3 bases and J 4 bases; bases outside gene matches: 7. CDR1 and CDR2 from the germline V gene are SEHNR and FQNEAQ (reference sequence). The CDR3 is made up of 15 amino acids. The CDR3 DNA reads as TGTGCCAGCAGCTTCTCGTCAGGGGGCTCCTATGGCTACACCTTC. Protein sequence: CASSFSSGGSYGYTF.

The sample holds a few counts of this clonotype. CDR3 DNA: TGTGCCAGCAGCTTAGCCCCTCGGACCTATGGCTACACCTTC. Protein sequence: CASSLAPRTYGYTF. The V gene is TRBV7-2, the J gene TRBJ1-2, with D unresolved. With 0 bases removed from V and 4 bases from J, the gap between germline ends came to 9 bases. Germline V lookup: CDR1 SGHTA, CDR2 FQGNSA. The CDR3 has 14 amino acids.

This clonotype appeared a few times. The rearrangement uses TRBV18 and TRBJ2-3; no firm D call. The CDR3 covers 14 residues. Germline CDR1 is KGHSH and CDR2 is LQKENI. With 0 bases removed from V and 3 bases from J, the gap between germline ends came to 7 bases. For the CDR3, the DNA is TGTGCCAGCTCACCACCAATCCTTACAGATACGCAGTATTTT. Protein sequence: CASSPPILTDTQYF. Full variable domain (missing parts from reference TRBV18 and TRBJ2-3): NAGVMQNPRHLVRRRGQEARLRCSPMKGHSHVYWYRQLPEEGLKFMVYLQKENIIDESGMPKERFSAEFPKEGPSILRIQQVVRGDSAAYFCASSPPILTDTQYFGPGTRLTVL.